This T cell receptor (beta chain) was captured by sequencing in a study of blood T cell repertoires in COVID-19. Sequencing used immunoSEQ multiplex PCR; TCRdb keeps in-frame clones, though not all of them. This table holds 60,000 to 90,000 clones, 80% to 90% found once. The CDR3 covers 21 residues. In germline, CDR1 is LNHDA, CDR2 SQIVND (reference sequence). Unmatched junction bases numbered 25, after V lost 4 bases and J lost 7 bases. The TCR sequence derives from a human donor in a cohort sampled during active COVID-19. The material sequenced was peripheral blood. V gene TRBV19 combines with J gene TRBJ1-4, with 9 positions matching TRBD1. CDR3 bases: TGTGCCAGTAGTAATAATATTATTTTAAACACAGGGGGCGCTTTTCGTGAAAAACTGTTTTTT. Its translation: CASSNNIILNTGGAFREKLFF.